This TCR beta chain is drawn from a study of control samples from healthy donors and cancer patients. V gave up 4 bases and J gave up 5 bases; unmatched junction bases: 15. The CDR3 sequence is 18 residues long. CDR1 SGHRS and CDR2 YFSETQ come from the germline V gene. The data were produced by immunoSEQ multiplex PCR, yet TCRdb's version contains in-frame clones alone and is incomplete. Of about 110,000 clones listed, just over 90% are singletons. The genes are TRBV5-1 and TRBJ2-2; 9 positions match TRBD1. Sequencing used blood. This receptor was taken from a human donor in good health. The donor label of this sample is uncertain. The CDR3 here is CASSRTASGQGQTGELFF. CDR3 nucleotides: TGCGCCAGCAGCCGAACTGCGTCGGGACAGGGACAAACCGGGGAGCTGTTTTTT. Based on the CDR3 plus reference TRBV5-1 and TRBJ2-2, the full variable domain is KAGVTQTPRYLIKTRGQQVTLSCSPISGHRSVSWYQQTPGQGLQFLFEYFSETQRNKGNFPGRFSGRQFSNSRSEMNVSTLELGDSALYLCASSRTASGQGQTGELFFGEGSRLTVL.